A single TCR beta chain is shown here with its context. The sample belongs to a study of Ad26.COV2.S vaccination and SARS-CoV-2 variants. Overall study: As a participant in COV1001, the donor was in the Ad26.COV2.S trial arm.

Sample treatment: approximately 18 received Ad26.COV2.S at low or high dose, single or two shots; 5 received placebo; per-sample allocation not given. On day 63 after the first injection, vaccine and placebo recipients gave samples. A Boston adult aged 18-55 years was the donor. Ad26.COV2.S expressed prefusion-stabilized spike from the original Wuhan strain. The method was immunoSEQ multiplex PCR; TCRdb's version includes in-frame clones alone and lacks a portion of them. The sample lists some 270,000 clones, around nine tenths seen once, with 2.9% in the top ten. This CDR3 contains 14 residues. Germline CDR1 and CDR2: SGDLS and YYNGEE. V lost 4 bases and J 4 bases, leaving 12 bases between the germline ends.

The receptor was derived from a person between 18 and 60 years old who received the Ad26.COV2.S COVID-19 vaccine or a placebo. V gene TRBV9 combines with J gene TRBJ1-5; D unresolved. The input for sequencing was peripheral blood, taken in a trial of Ad26.COV2.S vaccine versus placebo. For the CDR3, the DNA is TGTGCCAGCAGCCCTTCCCAAGGAAATCAGCCCCAGCATTTT. Its translation: CASSPSQGNQPQHF.